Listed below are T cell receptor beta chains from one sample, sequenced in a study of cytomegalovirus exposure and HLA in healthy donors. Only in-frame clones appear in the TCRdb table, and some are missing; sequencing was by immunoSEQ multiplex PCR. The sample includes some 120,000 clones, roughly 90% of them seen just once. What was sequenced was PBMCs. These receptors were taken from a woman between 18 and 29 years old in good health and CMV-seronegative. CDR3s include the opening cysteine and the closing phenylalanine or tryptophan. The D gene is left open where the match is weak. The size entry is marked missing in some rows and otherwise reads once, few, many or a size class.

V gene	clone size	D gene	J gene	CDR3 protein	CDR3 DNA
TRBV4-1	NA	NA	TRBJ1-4	CASNNPLATNEKLFF	TGCGCCAGTAATAACCCGTTAGCAACTAATGAAAAACTGTTTTTT
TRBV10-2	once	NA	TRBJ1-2	CASRTPDGENYGYTF	TGCGCCAGCAGAACCCCGGACGGGGAGAACTATGGCTACACCTTC
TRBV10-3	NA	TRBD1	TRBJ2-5	CAISESQTGRETQYF	TGTGCCATCAGTGAGTCACAGACAGGGCGAGAGACCCAGTACTTC
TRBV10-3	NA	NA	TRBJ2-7	CAISGGPGDDYEQYF	TGTGCCATCAGTGGGGGCCCGGGGGATGACTACGAGCAGTACTTC
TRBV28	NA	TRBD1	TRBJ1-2	CASSEDRGLGRYGYTF	TGTGCCAGCAGTGAGGACAGGGGGCTTGGACGCTATGGCTACACCTTC
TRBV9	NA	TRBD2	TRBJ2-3	CASSFLAGGGDTQYF	TGTGCCAGCAGCTTCCTAGCGGGAGGAGGGGATACGCAGTATTTT
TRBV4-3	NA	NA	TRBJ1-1	CASSQAPNTEAFF	TGCGCCAGCAGCCAAGCTCCGAACACTGAAGCTTTCTTT
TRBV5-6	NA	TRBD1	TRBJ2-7	CASSLAGTVYYEQYF	TGTGCCAGCAGCTTGGCCGGGACAGTATACTACGAGCAGTACTTC
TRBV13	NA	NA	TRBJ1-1	CASSQGEATEAFF	TGTGCCAGCAGCCAAGGGGAGGCCACTGAAGCTTTCTTT
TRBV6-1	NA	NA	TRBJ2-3	CASTEWADTQYF	TGTGCCAGCACGGAGTGGGCAGATACGCAGTATTTT
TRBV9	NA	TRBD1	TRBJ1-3	CASSGAHRGGNTIYF	TGTGCCAGCAGCGGGGCCCACAGGGGGGGCAACACCATATATTTT
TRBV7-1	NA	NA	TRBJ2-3	CASSSYRDRDSDWREGPPTDTQYF	TGTGCCAGCAGCTCGTACCGGGACAGGGATTCGGATTGGCGGGAGGGCCCTCCCACAGATACGCAGTATTTT
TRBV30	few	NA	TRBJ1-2	CAWSPQANYGYTF	TGTGCCTGGAGTCCACAAGCTAACTATGGCTACACCTTC
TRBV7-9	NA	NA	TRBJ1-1	CASSEGRAAPTEAFF	TGTGCCAGCAGCGAAGGGAGGGCAGCCCCCACTGAAGCTTTCTTT
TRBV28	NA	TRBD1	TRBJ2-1	CASSSGGNYNEQFF	TGTGCCAGCAGTTCAGGGGGAAACTACAATGAGCAGTTCTTC
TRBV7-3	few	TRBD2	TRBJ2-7	CASSLAGGDEQYF	TGTGCCAGCAGCTTAGCGGGAGGCGACGAGCAGTACTTC
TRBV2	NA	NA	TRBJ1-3	CASQGKRNTIYF	TGTGCCAGCCAGGGGAAGCGAAACACCATATATTTT
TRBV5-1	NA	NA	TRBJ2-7	CASSPRGGDPYEQYF	TGCGCCAGCAGCCCGCGTGGAGGGGACCCCTACGAGCAGTACTTC
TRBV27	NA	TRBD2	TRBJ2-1	CASSLSASGLNEQFF	TGTGCCAGCAGTTTATCTGCTAGCGGCCTCAATGAGCAGTTCTTC
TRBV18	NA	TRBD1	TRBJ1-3	CASSPDRVSYGNTIYF	TGTGCCAGCTCACCGGACAGGGTATCTTATGGAAACACCATATATTTT
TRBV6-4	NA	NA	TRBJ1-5	CASSEQGGNQPQHF	TGTGCCAGCAGTGAACAGGGTGGGAATCAGCCCCAGCATTTT
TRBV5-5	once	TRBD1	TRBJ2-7	CASSLVPGGSYEQYF	TGTGCCAGCAGCTTGGTACCAGGGGGCAGCTACGAGCAGTACTTC
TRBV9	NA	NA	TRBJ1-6	CASSSGGGPVNSPLHF	TGTGCCAGCAGCAGCGGGGGAGGCCCCGTTAATTCACCCCTCCACTTT